A single sample is the source of the 17 T cell receptor beta chains below, sequenced in a study of CD8+ T cells in alopecia areata. Following extraction, RNA underwent reverse transcription to cDNA, which served as the sequencing template. This table comes from immunoSEQ multiplex PCR, and its TCRdb copy is limited to in-frame clones, with some not included. The table lists some 11,000 clones, approximately 60% of them singletons, with over 7.5% in the top ten. Alopecia areata patients had lesional scalp punch biopsies and peripheral blood taken from them. The sample consisted of skin, taken at week 0. The receptors were sampled from a human donor with alopecia areata.

This chain uses TRBV6-5 with TRBJ2-5; a possible D gene is TRBD2 (5 bases). The CDR3 spans 15 residues. Germline loops: CDR1 MNHEY, CDR2 SVGAGI. The V and J ends lost 5 bases and 11 bases respectively, with 24 bases between them. CDR3 loop: CASSTGTLGSGEQYF. In nucleotides, the CDR3 is TGTGCCAGCAGTACCGGCACTCTGGGATCTGGGGAGCAGTACTTC.

The V gene is TRBV11-3, the J gene TRBJ1-1, with TRBD1 matching over 8 bases. In germline, CDR1 is SGHNT, CDR2 YENEEA. This CDR3 comprises 15 residues. The trim removed 1 base at V and 2 bases at J, leaving 3 bases unmatched. The CDR3 coding sequence is TGTGCCAGCAGCTTAGGGGGACAGGAAAACACTGAAGCTTTCTTT. This gives the protein CASSLGGQENTEAFF.

The table lists this clone with a few counts. The V and J genes are TRBV7-9 and TRBJ1-1; possible D gene TRBD1, 6 bases. V lost 0 bases and J 5 bases, leaving 13 bases between the germline ends. The CDR3 is 15 residues long. Per germline, CDR1 SEHNR and CDR2 FQNEAQ (reference sequence). CDR3 sequence (DNA): TGTGCCAGCAGCTTAGCGGACGCAGGGGAAACTGAAGCTTTCTTT. Amino acids: CASSLADAGETEAFF.

This clone was picked up a small number of times. The CDR3 nucleotides are TGTGCCACCAGCAGAACCCAGGCCCTGTACAATCAGCCCCAGCATTTT. Protein sequence: CATSRTQALYNQPQHF. The rearrangement links TRBV15 to TRBJ1-5; no clear D gene. V lost 2 bases to trimming and J lost 3 bases, with 14 bases between them. The length of the CDR3 is 16 residues. Germline lookup yields CDR1 LNHNV and CDR2 YYDKDF (reference sequence).

The chain is built from TRBV19 and TRBJ1-1; 7 bases match TRBD1. The V and J ends lost 4 bases and 4 bases, in that order; junction bases with no gene match: 0. The germline V gene has CDR1 LNHDA and CDR2 SQIVND (reference sequence). This CDR3 comprises 12 residues. CDR3 residues: CASSRQGTEAFF. The DNA of the CDR3 is TGTGCCAGTAGTAGACAGGGCACTGAAGCTTTCTTT. Full variable domain (missing parts from reference TRBV19 and TRBJ1-1): DGGITQSPKYLFRKEGQNVTLSCEQNLNHDAMYWYRQDPGQGLRLIYYSQIVNDFQKGDIAEGYSVSREKKESFPLTVTSAQKNPTAFYLCASSRQGTEAFFGQGTRLTVV.

The chain is built from TRBV9 and TRBJ1-4; 10 positions match TRBD1. V lost 3 bases, J lost 8 bases, and 7 bases stayed unmatched. Germline CDR1 reads SGDLS; CDR2 reads YYNGEE. This CDR3 region has 15 residues. The CDR3 DNA is TGTGCCAGCAGCGCACGGGACAGGGGTTTCGAAAAACTGTTTTTT. Its protein product is CASSARDRGFEKLFF.

This clone is labeled large. V is TRBV14 and J is TRBJ1-2, with D hard to call. The CDR3 is made up of 13 amino acids. V was shortened by 4 bases and J by 8 bases, with 14 bases between the two germline ends. Germline V gene lookup returns CDR1 SGHDN and CDR2 FVKESK. The CDR3 spells CASSRNGVYGYTF. The DNA for the CDR3 is TGTGCCAGCAGCCGCAATGGAGTCTACGGCTACACCTTC.

The chain uses TRBV10-2 and TRBJ2-7; D might be TRBD1 (6 bases). The CDR3 runs to 15 residues. The germline V gene encodes CDR1 WSHSY and CDR2 SAAADI. The V end lost 3 bases, the J end lost 3 bases, and 15 bases lay between the germline ends. The chain's CDR3 is CASSETGKYYYEQYF. CDR3 DNA sequence: TGCGCCAGCAGTGAAACAGGGAAGTACTACTACGAGCAGTACTTC.

The genes are TRBV18 and TRBJ2-3, with a tentative D call TRBD2 (5 bases). Germline V gene sequence: CDR1 KGHSH, CDR2 LQKENI. With 5 bases removed from V and 4 bases from J, the gap between germline ends came to 13 bases. The CDR3 has 14 amino acids. The CDR3 bases are TGTGCCAGCTCAGCTAGCCCGGAGCCAGATACGCAGTATTTT. Translated, it gives CASSASPEPDTQYF.

The V gene is TRBV19, the J gene TRBJ2-7; no definite D call. This CDR3 has 15 residues. V lost 3 bases to trimming and J lost 4 bases, with 16 bases between them. The V gene's germline CDR1 is LNHDA and CDR2 SQIVND (reference sequence). CDR3 coding DNA: TGTGCCAGTAGTATTAAGGCGCTCCGAGATTACGAGCAGTACTTC. This encodes CASSIKALRDYEQYF.

J is TRBJ2-3 and V is TRBV4-2; 9 bases match TRBD2. CDR1 and CDR2 (germline): LGHNA, YNFKEQ. Trimming took 0 bases from V and 12 from J; bases not matched to a gene: 7. This CDR3 has 14 residues. DNA for the CDR3: TGTGCCAGCAGCCAAGATTCTAGCGGGACCCCACAGTATTTT. It is translated as CASSQDSSGTPQYF.

The CDR3 region is CASSDPGLAGGLYNEQFF. CDR3 in DNA: TGTGCCAGCAGTGATCCGGGACTAGCGGGGGGGCTTTACAATGAGCAGTTCTTC. The rearrangement joins TRBV25-1 to TRBJ2-1, with 16 bases identical to TRBD2. The junction had 6 bases not matched to a gene; V was cut back by 3 bases and J by 4 bases. Germline V gives CDR1 MGHDK, CDR2 SYGVNS. This CDR3 has 18 amino acids.

The chain recombines TRBV4-2 with TRBJ1-2; TRBD1 might be the D (6 bases). Germline V gene data show CDR1 as LGHNA and CDR2 as YNFKEQ. V was pared by 1 base and J by 3 bases, with 15 bases between. This CDR3 spans 16 amino acids. Here the CDR3 reads CASSQATGAGDYGYTF. The CDR3 DNA reads as TGTGCCAGCAGCCAAGCGACAGGCGCAGGGGACTATGGCTACACCTTC.

The rearrangement uses TRBV19 and TRBJ1-2; D is perhaps TRBD1 (5 bases). The ends were cut back, 5 bases at V and 7 bases at J, with 11 bases in the middle. The CDR3 extends over 12 amino acids. CDR1 and CDR2 from the germline V gene are LNHDA and SQIVND (reference sequence). CDR3 region: CASSGTRRGYTF. The CDR3 DNA follows: TGTGCCAGTAGTGGGACCCGGCGTGGCTACACCTTC.

The CDR3 sequence is CASSAQGTNYGYTF. CDR3 sequence (DNA): TGCGCCAGCAGCGCACAGGGAACTAACTATGGCTACACCTTC. The rearrangement uses TRBV4-1 and TRBJ1-2; possibly TRBD1 for D (6 bases). Between the trimmed V and J ends, which lost 5 bases and 0 bases, there was a span of 10 bases. Germline CDR1 reads MGHRA; CDR2 reads YSYEKL. CDR3 length equals 14 residues.

This sequence joins TRBV4-2 and TRBJ2-5; D assignment may be TRBD1 or TRBD2 (6 bases each). CDR1 is LGHNA, CDR2 YNFKEQ, per germline. The CDR3 is made up of 15 amino acids. V was trimmed by 0 bases and J by 13 bases, leaving 21 bases between them. CDR3 loop: CASSQDGGGDSRLYF. The CDR3, as DNA: TGTGCCAGCAGCCAAGATGGAGGGGGTGACTCCCGGCTGTACTTC.

The V and J genes are TRBV7-8 and TRBJ1-1; D is perhaps TRBD1 (6 bases). V lost 5 bases and J 8 bases, leaving 15 bases between the germline ends. The germline V gene has CDR1 SGHVS and CDR2 FQNEAQ. There are 13 residues in the CDR3. The CDR3 DNA reads as TGTGCCAGCAGCCCTAATATCCAGGGGGAAGCTTTCTTT. Amino acid sequence: CASSPNIQGEAFF.